The rows below give T cell receptor beta chains drawn from one sample of a study of T cells in narcolepsy. Assay: immunoSEQ multiplex PCR; the TCRdb copy retains only in-frame clones and omits some. The table lists tens of thousands of clones, 78% of them singletons. The sample was CD45RA- memory CD4+ T cells from PBMCs. These receptors all stem from a human donor with narcolepsy. Each CDR3 is given with its conserved first and last residue. A D gene is named only where the DNA matches it firmly. The listing skips clone size in some rows; elsewhere it reads once, few, many or a size class.

V	J	D	size	CDR3	DNA
TRBV6-4	TRBJ2-3	TRBD2	-	CASSEVAGGPDTQYF	TGTGCCAGCAGTGAAGTAGCGGGGGGGCCAGATACGCAGTATTTT
TRBV2	TRBJ1-4	-	-	CASSEDRGANEKLFF	TGTGCCAGCAGTGAAGACAGAGGGGCTAATGAAAAACTGTTTTTT
TRBV29-1	TRBJ1-6	TRBD1	-	CSAMTGRNSPLHF	TGCAGCGCCATGACAGGGCGCAATTCACCCCTCCACTTT
TRBV10-2	TRBJ2-7	TRBD1	-	CASSKPGQGHEQYF	TGCGCCAGCAGTAAGCCGGGACAGGGGCACGAGCAGTACTTC
TRBV14	TRBJ1-3	-	once	CASSPQRSGNTIYF	TGTGCCAGCAGCCCACAGCGCTCTGGAAACACCATATATTTT
TRBV6-6	TRBJ1-6	TRBD1	once	CASSTGGQGQNSPLHF	TGTGCCAGCTCTACTGGGGGACAGGGGCAAAATTCACCCCTCCACTTT
TRBV15	TRBJ2-6	TRBD1	few	CATSRETGNSGANVLTF	TGTGCCACCAGCAGAGAGACAGGGAACTCTGGGGCCAACGTCCTGACTTTC
TRBV23-1	TRBJ2-7	-	-	CASGSQDTEQYF	TGCGCCAGCGGGTCACAGGACACCGAGCAGTACTTC
TRBV2	TRBJ1-6	-	-	CASMSSYNSPLHF	TGTGCCAGCATGAGCTCCTATAATTCACCCCTCCACTTT
TRBV7-3	TRBJ2-2	-	once	CASSLLDRHTGELFF	TGTGCCAGCAGCTTATTGGACAGACACACCGGGGAGCTGTTTTTT
TRBV20-1	TRBJ1-1	-	-	CSAARTDEAFF	TGCAGTGCCGCTAGGACGGATGAAGCTTTCTTT
TRBV29-1	TRBJ2-3	TRBD2	-	CSVRAGGLTDTQYF	TGCAGCGTTAGAGCGGGGGGGCTCACAGATACGCAGTATTTT
TRBV10-3	TRBJ1-1	-	few	CAISVLQGAEAFF	TGTGCCATCAGTGTTTTACAGGGAGCTGAAGCTTTCTTT
TRBV4-1	TRBJ2-3	-	once	CASSQVDMGITDTQYF	TGCGCCAGCAGCCAAGTTGATATGGGGATCACAGATACGCAGTATTTT
TRBV19	TRBJ1-2	TRBD1	-	CASSGRTGGANGYTF	TGTGCCAGTAGTGGTAGGACAGGGGGCGCGAATGGCTACACCTTC
TRBV14	TRBJ1-1	TRBD1	-	CASSQVQTGAMNTEAFF	TGTGCCAGCAGCCAAGTTCAGACAGGGGCTATGAACACTGAAGCTTTCTTT
TRBV11-3	TRBJ1-1	-	-	CASSSTGPYTGVNTEAFF	TGTGCCAGCAGCTCCACGGGACCCTATACGGGAGTGAACACTGAAGCTTTCTTT
TRBV7-8	TRBJ2-5	TRBD1	-	CASSKMTGGETQYF	TGTGCCAGCAGCAAGATGACAGGGGGAGAGACCCAGTACTTC
TRBV14	TRBJ1-2	TRBD1	once	CASSKDRVLFGYTF	TGTGCCAGCAGCAAAGACAGGGTCCTATTCGGCTACACCTTC
TRBV6-1	TRBJ1-2	TRBD1	few	CASGKGRTGKGKNYGYTF	TGTGCCAGCGGTAAAGGGAGGACAGGGAAGGGGAAGAACTATGGCTACACCTTC
TRBV27	TRBJ2-5	-	-	CASSLLGALRRETQYF	TGTGCCAGCAGTTTATTAGGGGCCCTGCGCCGGGAGACCCAGTACTTC
TRBV6-1	TRBJ1-1	-	few	CASKGSGAGDTEAFF	TGTGCCAGCAAAGGGTCCGGGGCGGGGGACACTGAAGCTTTCTTT
TRBV18	TRBJ2-7	TRBD1	few	CASSPNGQGDYEQYF	TGTGCCAGCTCACCAAATGGACAGGGGGACTACGAGCAGTACTTC
TRBV6-1	TRBJ1-5	-	-	CASSETPRDQPQHF	TGTGCCAGCAGTGAAACTCCTAGGGATCAGCCCCAGCATTTT
TRBV4-1	TRBJ2-1	-	-	CASSQVGGGRRNEQFF	TGCGCCAGCAGCCAAGTGGGCGGGGGCCGGCGGAATGAGCAGTTCTTC
TRBV11-3	TRBJ2-2	-	-	CASSPPGTGELFF	TGTGCCAGCAGCCCTCCCGGCACCGGGGAGCTGTTTTTT
TRBV7-6	TRBJ1-5	-	-	CASSLQNNQPQHF	TGTGCCAGCAGCTTACAAAACAATCAGCCCCAGCATTTT
TRBV7-3	TRBJ2-1	TRBD1	once	CASSEDRVNEQFF	TGTGCCAGCAGCGAGGACAGGGTGAATGAGCAGTTCTTC
TRBV29-1	TRBJ2-7	TRBD1	-	CSARTGGGEQYF	TGCAGCGCAAGGACAGGGGGCGGCGAGCAGTACTTC
TRBV10-1	TRBJ1-2	TRBD1	-	CASSEGQGPYGYTF	TGCGCCAGCAGTGAAGGACAGGGGCCCTATGGCTACACCTTC
TRBV19	TRBJ2-2	-	few	CASSIKRRLNTGELFF	TGTGCCAGTAGTATTAAGCGTAGGTTGAACACCGGGGAGCTGTTTTTT
TRBV19	TRBJ1-2	-	-	CASTITGIYGYTF	TGTGCCAGTACCATCACAGGTATATATGGCTACACCTTC
TRBV15	TRBJ1-5	-	-	CATSRVSGGRNQPQHF	TGTGCCACCAGCAGAGTGTCGGGGGGGCGCAATCAGCCCCAGCATTTT
TRBV9	TRBJ2-5	-	-	CASSVGTTQETQYF	TGTGCCAGCAGCGTAGGAACAACCCAAGAGACCCAGTACTTC
TRBV7-8	TRBJ1-5	TRBD1	few	CASSPRQGAMQPQHF	TGTGCCAGCAGCCCCCGACAGGGGGCGATGCAGCCCCAGCATTTT
TRBV10-3	TRBJ2-5	-	-	CAISGTPETQYF	TGTGCCATCAGTGGAACCCCTGAGACCCAGTACTTC